One and the same sample provided the 19 T cell receptor beta chains below, sequenced in a study of cytotoxic CD8 clonotypes in ibrutinib-treated CLL. Measured with immunoSEQ multiplex PCR; TCRdb has only the in-frame clones, and not every one. Here the sample spans under 200,000 clones, roughly 77% being singletons. The sequencing used PBMCs, collected after 12 months of ibrutinib treatment. The receptors derive from a human donor with chronic lymphocytic leukemia.

This sequence joins TRBV28 and TRBJ1-2, with a tentative D call TRBD1 (6 bases). V was shortened by 7 bases and J by 8 bases, with 17 bases between the two germline ends. The CDR3 covers 13 residues. Germline-derived CDR1 and CDR2 are MDHEN and SYDVKM. In DNA, the CDR3 is TGTGCCAGCACCCGGGGGGGCTGGGCGGGCTACACCTTC. This encodes CASTRGGWAGYTF.

This clone is medium-sized within its sample. The chain uses TRBV28 and TRBJ1-2; D is uncertain. CDR3 length equals 14 residues. The germline gives CDR1 MDHEN, CDR2 SYDVKM. The ends were cut back, 5 bases at V and 5 bases at J, with 15 bases in the middle. The CDR3 here is CASSPQGREYGYTF. DNA for the CDR3: TGTGCCAGCAGTCCGCAAGGACGGGAGTATGGCTACACCTTC.

This clone showed up just a few times. The chain employs TRBV5-5 and TRBJ2-2, with a tentative D call TRBD2 (5 bases). Germline CDR1 SGHKS, CDR2 YYEKEE (reference sequence). The V end was cut by 4 bases, the J end by 7 bases, with 17 bases between. CDR3 length: 15 residues. The CDR3 nucleotides read TGTGCCAGCAGCCCAACCCCGTTTGCGGGCGGGGAGCTGTTTTTT. Translation gives CASSPTPFAGGELFF.

This chain uses TRBV30 with TRBJ1-5, with 7 positions matching TRBD1. Germline V gene data show CDR1 as GTSNPN and CDR2 as SVGIG (reference sequence). This CDR3 comprises 13 residues. The ends lost 3 bases at V and 3 bases at J; junction bases unmatched: 2. This CDR3 reads CAWRGQPNQPQHF. The DNA of the CDR3 is TGTGCCTGGAGGGGACAGCCCAATCAGCCCCAGCATTTT.

This chain joins TRBV2 and TRBJ2-6; D unresolved. V was clipped by 6 bases and J by 0 bases, with 6 bases between them. The length of the CDR3 is 14 residues. CDR1 is SNHLY and CDR2 is FYNNEI in the germline V gene. The CDR3 loop reads CASRGISGANVLTF. In DNA, the CDR3 is TGTGCCAGCAGGGGAATCTCTGGGGCCAACGTCCTGACTTTC.

A few counts support this clone. The chain is built from TRBV6-6 and TRBJ2-3; D may be TRBD1 (5 bases). Trimming took 5 bases from V and 0 from J, leaving 12 bases between them. Germline V gene data show CDR1 as MNHNY and CDR2 as SVGAGI (reference sequence). The CDR3 has 15 amino acids. CDR3 DNA sequence: TGTGCCAGCAGTCAAAGACAGCTTAGCACAGATACGCAGTATTTT. It encodes CASSQRQLSTDTQYF.

V and J are TRBV25-1 and TRBJ2-7, with 10 bases fitting TRBD1. CDR1 is MGHDK, CDR2 SYGVNS, per germline. The CDR3 runs to 14 residues. V was pared by 2 bases and J by 3 bases, with 1 base of the junction left unmatched. CDR3 loop: CASSERTGGYEQYF. CDR3 in DNA: TGTGCCAGCAGTGAAAGGACAGGGGGCTACGAGCAGTACTTC.

CDR3 nucleotides: TGTGCCAGCAGTTTATCGGGGGCCCCAAGGTATGGCTACACCTTC. It is translated as CASSLSGAPRYGYTF. The gene calls are TRBV27 and TRBJ1-2; the D gene is possibly TRBD1 (6 bases). The CDR3 is made up of 15 amino acids. Germline-derived CDR1 and CDR2 are MNHEY and SMNVEV (reference sequence). V was clipped by 0 bases and J by 5 bases, with 13 bases between them.

This chain uses TRBV11-3 with TRBJ1-4, with D perhaps matching TRBD1 (5 bases). In germline, CDR1 is SGHNT, CDR2 YENEEA. The CDR3 runs 17 residues. Trimming stripped 1 base from V and 9 bases from J, with 21 bases between. CDR3 bases: TGTGCCAGCAGCTTAGTCAGGGAACATCCCTTGGCCAAAAAACTGTTTTTT. The encoded protein is CASSLVREHPLAKKLFF.

The chain couples TRBV7-8 to TRBJ1-1, with TRBD1 identical over 7 bases. The CDR3 has 16 amino acids. CDR1 SGHVS and CDR2 FQNEAQ come from the germline V gene. V dropped 0 bases and J dropped 5; count of bases not matched to a gene: 9. The CDR3 loop reads CASSLAYRGGGTEAFF. The CDR3 DNA is TGTGCCAGCAGCTTAGCCTACAGGGGCGGTGGGACTGAAGCTTTCTTT. The full variable domain, with the rest looked up from reference TRBV7-8 and TRBJ1-1, is GAGVSQSPRYKVAKRGQDVALRCDPISGHVSLFWYQQALGQGPEFLTYFQNEAQLDKSGLPSDRFFAERPEGSVSTLKIQRTQQEDSAVYLCASSLAYRGGGTEAFFGQGTRLTVV.

CDR3 loop: CASSAGRTYNSPLHF. Here the CDR3 DNA reads TGTGCCAGCAGCGCGGGACGGACCTATAATTCACCCCTCCACTTT. The rearrangement joins TRBV7-9 to TRBJ1-6; D possibly corresponds to TRBD1 (5 bases). V lost 5 bases to trimming and J lost 2 bases, with 10 bases between them. This CDR3 has 15 residues. Germline CDR1 and CDR2: SEHNR and FQNEAQ (reference sequence).

For this clone: Other nucleotide sequences from this sample produce the same CDR3. In DNA form, the CDR3 reads TGTGCCAGCAGCTCATGGACACTGCAAGAGACCCAGTACTTC. Its translation: CASSSWTLQETQYF. The V and J genes are TRBV7-9 and TRBJ2-5; a weak D match, TRBD1 (5 bases). V gave up 4 bases and J gave up 2 bases, with 11 bases separating them. Germline V gene data show CDR1 as SEHNR and CDR2 as FQNEAQ (reference sequence). The CDR3 is made up of 14 amino acids.

This chain connects TRBV5-4 to TRBJ2-7, with 7 positions matching TRBD2. Trimming removed 2 bases from V and 1 base from J; junction bases left unmatched: 6. The CDR3 extends over 15 amino acids. CDR1 is SGHNT and CDR2 is YYREEE in the germline V gene (reference sequence). The CDR3 DNA reads TGTGCCAGCAGCTTAAGCGGGACGGGTTCCTACGAGCAGTACTTC. This encodes CASSLSGTGSYEQYF.

This clone was counted once. The chain employs TRBV10-3 and TRBJ2-7; either TRBD1 or TRBD2 may fit D (5 bases each). Looked up from germline, CDR1 is ENHRY and CDR2 is SYGVKD. Trimming left V 10 bases short and J 0 bases short, with 19 bases between. This CDR3 is 15 amino acids long. The CDR3 protein is CASKSRGQSSYEQYF. CDR3 nucleotide sequence: TGTGCCAGCAAAAGCCGGGGCCAGAGCTCCTACGAGCAGTACTTC.

This clone has only a few counts. This sequence joins TRBV28 and TRBJ2-7; D uncertain. The CDR3 has 11 residues. The V end lost 3 bases, the J end lost 9 bases, and 9 bases lay between the germline ends. Germline values: CDR1 MDHEN, CDR2 SYDVKM. The CDR3 nucleotides are TGTGCCAGCAGTTTTGGGTATGGGCAGTACTTC. This encodes CASSFGYGQYF. Filled out from reference TRBV28 and TRBJ2-7, the complete variable domain reads DVKVTQSSRYLVKRTGEKVFLECVQDMDHENMFWYRQDPGLGLRLIYFSYDVKMKEKGDIPEGYSVSREKKERFSLILESASTNQTSMYLCASSFGYGQYFGPGTRLTVT.

This clone was counted a single time. The junction departs from the called germline gene at one end, perhaps through a read error. V and J are TRBV7-9 and TRBJ2-7, with 9 bases aligning to TRBD1. Germline V gives CDR1 SEHNR, CDR2 FQNEAQ (reference sequence). This CDR3 comprises 14 residues. CDR3 sequence reads: CASSLGGRGTGHKF. CDR3 sequence (DNA): TGTGCCAGCAGCTTAGGAGGGCGAGGGACAGGGCACAAGTTC.

The chain links TRBV6-5 to TRBJ1-5; D gene unclear. V was cut by 0 bases and J by 7 bases, with 10 bases left in between. The CDR3 has 14 amino acids. Germline loops: CDR1 MNHEY, CDR2 SVGAGI. The CDR3, as DNA: TGTGCCAGCAGTTACTCAGACCAGACACAGCCCCAGCATTTT. Residues: CASSYSDQTQPQHF.

The V call is TRBV9, the J call TRBJ2-5; the D is unclear. CDR1 is SGDLS, CDR2 YYNGEE, per germline. V lost 2 bases and J lost 5, with 13 bases in between. This CDR3 contains 14 residues. DNA for the CDR3: TGTGCCAGCAGCGTCCATTCCTCCTCCGAGACCCAGTACTTC. This translates into CASSVHSSSETQYF.

The sample holds a few counts of this clone. The chain joins TRBV4-3 to TRBJ1-5; 7 nucleotides agree with TRBD1. Germline CDR1 LGHNA, CDR2 YSLEER. J was trimmed by 4 bases and V by 0 bases; bases with no gene match: 6. This CDR3 has 16 residues. CDR3 protein: CASSQDLGGDNQPQHF. CDR3 nucleotide sequence: TGCGCCAGCAGCCAAGATCTAGGGGGCGATAATCAGCCCCAGCATTTT.